This TCR beta chain was identified in a study of blood T cell repertoires in COVID-19 (TCRdb year 2020). Regarding the complete study: Samples from collaborators originated in the United States, Italy and Spain and spanned both the acute and convalescent phases of COVID-19. Sample metadata almost always included a de-identified subject ID, COVID-19 status, age in years and sex. A freely available public database, intended as a resource for researchers studying the immune response to SARS-CoV-2, is where the repertoires were released. The samples were drawn from the first 160 participants of the ongoing ImmuneRACE study and from some 1,300 subjects provided by 6 global collaborators. The prospective study material was composed of cDNA or gDNA derived from T cells, B-cell-depleted T cells, or PBMCs. Where HLA class I and class II types were available, the types were taken from metadata supplied by the sample provider, not from assay-based typing. Subjects who had been exposed to COVID-19, were actively infected with it, or had recovered from it provided the deeply sampled blood TCRbeta repertoires that made up the dataset. The full study reports these points: The quantity of clinical and demographic metadata differed by source and by participant and was supplied without curation.

As for this clone: The clone's antigen remains unknown. Base-call qualities are not available, and no considerably larger clone is one nucleotide away.

The immunoSEQ Assay, a bias-controlled multiplex PCR, was used to amplify TCRbeta CDR3 regions from genomic DNA. Per the original workflow: The number of nucleated cells in each sample was estimated from the amplification of reference gene primers within the assay. To quantify the absolute abundance of each unique TCRbeta CDR3 rearrangement, sequence reads were collapsed and filtered. Productive Simpson clonality was computed per sample as the square root of Simpson's diversity index over productive rearrangements. This immuneACCESS table, as held by TCRdb, lists in-frame sequences with V and J called but not all clones. Of the missing ones, under half trace to an unresolved V gene in checked studies; the others have no known cause. The V and J calls and clone size come from that table; D and trimming were worked out from the DNA. Here the sample has around 200,000 clones; around 75% occur a single time. The leading ten clones occupy almost 6% of the sample.

Trimming accounts for 4 bases at V and 5 bases at J, while the number of junction bases matched to no gene is 6. CDR1 and CDR2 are drawn from the germline V gene (reference sequence): LGHDT, YNNKEL. The CDR3 runs 14 amino acids, cysteine and phenylalanine included. Only the CDR3 DNA stays, 42 bases, in frame from base 1. In Seattle, one collaborating source enrolled patients while the infection was active and tracked those patients longitudinally over the course of disease. Each collaborating institution followed its own protocols to collect whole blood in K2EDTA tubes. For TCRbeta analysis, collaborators shipped samples in one of three forms: frozen whole blood, isolated PBMCs, or DNA extracted from either of those sample types.

The material sequenced was peripheral blood. The rearranged segments are TRBV3-1 (or the pseudogene TRBV3-2) and TRBJ2-7; the central 9 bases match TRBD1. This clonotype originated in a woman in her 40s with COVID-19, enrolled during active disease. This receptor has the CDR3 CASSLRTGEDEQYF. The nucleotide sequence reads TGTGCCAGCAGCCTTAGGACAGGGGAGGACGAGCAGTACTTC.